This T cell receptor beta chain was recovered during a study of T cells in Graves' hyperthyroidism and ophthalmopathy. TCR beta CDR3 region amplification was performed from RNA transcripts. First-round RT-PCR targeting the TCR CDR3 was performed with the HTBI primer set. Via MiXCR, TCRdb re-called the multiplex PCR reads, giving one row per CDR3 protein. The sample holds some 560,000 distinct CDR3 sequences, approximately 14% seen once. V shed 5 bases and J 2 bases; nucleotides not matched to a gene: 7. Per the germline V gene, CDR1 is SEHNR and CDR2 is FQNEAQ (reference sequence). This CDR3 is built from 16 residues. Patients counted as stable if ophthalmopathy did not develop within 18 months.

The V and J genes are TRBV7-9 and TRBJ1-4; 8 nucleotides line up with TRBD1. The material sequenced was blood. This clonotype originated in a woman in her twenties or thirties with Graves' hyperthyroidism. The CDR3 DNA sequence: TGTGCCAGCAGCCTGACAGGGGCTGGGACTAATGAAAAACTGTTTTTT. Its translation is CASSLTGAGTNEKLFF.